A single sample gave rise to the 18 T cell receptor beta chains below, sequenced in a study of human CD8 memory T cell subsets. UMI-labeled 5' RACE was used to make TCR beta libraries. TCRdb reprocessed the 5' RACE reads and reports one entry per CDR3 protein, with no DNA. This sample's table has approximately 7,000 distinct CDR3 sequences. The specimen was CD8+ stem-like memory T cells (TSCM and TCM) sorted from PBMCs. The subset is: stem-like memory CD8 T cells (TSTEM), CCR7+ PD-1- TIGIT-. These TCRs come from a human donor in good health.

According to its frequency, this clonotype is medium-sized. The chain carries TRBV12-3 or TRBV12-4 and TRBJ2-3. This CDR3 is built from 14 residues. CDR3 sequence reads: CASSFYSSTDTQYF.

This chain links TRBV4-1 with TRBJ2-1; TCRdb's D gene call, TRBD2, goes unchecked for lack of DNA. Germline CDR1 reads MGHRA; CDR2 reads YSYEKL. The CDR3 has 16 residues. The CDR3 protein is CASSPLSGRTYNEQFF.

J is TRBJ2-5 and V is TRBV28; with no DNA, the TCRdb D assignment of TRBD1 cannot be verified. The CDR3 sequence is 17 residues long. Germline V gene data show CDR1 as MDHEN and CDR2 as SYDVKM. CDR3 sequence reads: CASSLFPGQGVAETQYF.

This rearrangement joins TRBV3-1 to TRBJ2-2; the TRBD2 assignment by TCRdb is unverifiable without DNA. The CDR3 consists of 15 residues. Germline CDR1 is LGHDT and CDR2 is YNNKEL (reference sequence). CDR3 amino acids: CASSQTSSGTGELFF.

V is TRBV10-2 and J is TRBJ2-2; the D gene TCRdb calls, TRBD1, cannot be checked with no DNA. Germline V lookup: CDR1 WSHSY, CDR2 SAAADI. The CDR3 spans 15 residues. The CDR3 sequence is CASSSRDRDPGELFF.

This clonotype is medium-sized (0.01 to 0.1%) by frequency. The CDR3 here is CASLTWDSTDTQYF. J is TRBJ2-3 and V is TRBV2; TCRdb's D call, TRBD1, is unchecked because there is no DNA. The CDR3 extends over 14 amino acids. Germline CDR1 is SNHLY and CDR2 is FYNNEI.

The V and J genes are TRBV6-6 and TRBJ2-2. Germline values: CDR1 MNHNY, CDR2 SVGAGI (reference sequence). The CDR3 consists of 14 residues. The CDR3 loop reads CASSFAVLAGELFF.

This rearrangement joins TRBV11-2 to TRBJ2-1; TCRdb indicates TRBD2, and absent DNA this call remains unverified. This CDR3 is 16 amino acids long. The germline V gene has CDR1 SGHAT and CDR2 FQNNGV. The CDR3 protein is CASSPTGTNSYNEQFF.

The rearrangement uses TRBV28 and TRBJ2-7; the TCRdb D gene call, TRBD2, has no DNA to confirm it. This CDR3 contains 14 residues. Germline V gene data show CDR1 as MDHEN and CDR2 as SYDVKM. CDR3: CASSEAGLVYEQFF.

The chain uses TRBV9 and TRBJ2-1; the TRBD1 assignment by TCRdb is unverifiable without DNA. CDR1 is SGDLS, CDR2 YYNGEE, per germline. CDR3 size: 14 residues. The CDR3 protein is CASSVSSGRPEQFF.

This chain joins TRBV7-9 and TRBJ2-7; the D call of TRBD2 rests on TCRdb alone, since no DNA is present to check it. Germline CDR1 and CDR2: SEHNR and FQNEAQ (reference sequence). This CDR3 region has 15 residues. The CDR3 sequence: CASSFGPRDEYEQYF.

This chain joins TRBV5-1 and TRBJ1-6; absent DNA, TCRdb's TRBD1 call cannot be checked. The CDR3 runs 15 residues. The germline V gene has CDR1 SGHRS and CDR2 YFSETQ. The CDR3 here is CASSLIGGPNSPLHF.

This clonotype is identified as medium-sized (0.01 to 0.1%) from frequency. The rearrangement links TRBV7-9 to TRBJ2-1. CDR1 and CDR2 from the germline V gene are SEHNR and FQNEAQ (reference sequence). The CDR3 runs to 12 residues. CDR3 protein: CASSLGTGEQFF.

This clonotype is medium-sized by frequency. This chain connects TRBV7-9 to TRBJ2-5; TCRdb gives TRBD2 as the D gene, but with no DNA this cannot be confirmed. Germline V gene data show CDR1 as SEHNR and CDR2 as FQNEAQ (reference sequence). The CDR3 is 14 amino acids. The CDR3 loop reads CASSLTSGSGSTYF.

The chain couples TRBV7-9 to TRBJ2-7; there is no DNA to check the TCRdb D call of TRBD2. Germline-derived CDR1 and CDR2 are SEHNR and FQNEAQ (reference sequence). This CDR3 contains 14 residues. The CDR3 loop is CASRDGLAGGEQYF.

J is TRBJ2-7 and V is TRBV20-1; without DNA, the TCRdb call of TRBD1 cannot be checked. The CDR3 sequence is 15 residues long. The germline V gene has CDR1 DFQATT and CDR2 SNEGSKA (reference sequence). CDR3 residues: CSTGTPGQGINEQYF.

This clonotype shows up as medium-sized (0.01 to 0.1%) by frequency. This CDR3 is CASSLVRGTGELFF. J is TRBJ2-2 and V is TRBV7-8; the D call from TCRdb, TRBD1, cannot be confirmed without DNA. This CDR3 comprises 14 residues. Germline V CDR1 and CDR2: SGHVS, FQNEAQ. Together with reference TRBV7-8 and TRBJ2-2, the CDR3 gives the full variable domain: GAGVSQSPRYKVAKRGQDVALRCDPISGHVSLFWYQQALGQGPEFLTYFQNEAQLDKSGLPSDRFFAERPEGSVSTLKIQRTQQEDSAVYLCASSLVRGTGELFFGEGSRLTVL.

The chain has TRBV29-1 and TRBJ2-7; TCRdb returns TRBD1, unconfirmable since there is no DNA. The CDR3 spans 13 residues. Germline CDR1 SQVTM, CDR2 ANQGSEA. CDR3 loop: CSVEDRGGYEQYF.